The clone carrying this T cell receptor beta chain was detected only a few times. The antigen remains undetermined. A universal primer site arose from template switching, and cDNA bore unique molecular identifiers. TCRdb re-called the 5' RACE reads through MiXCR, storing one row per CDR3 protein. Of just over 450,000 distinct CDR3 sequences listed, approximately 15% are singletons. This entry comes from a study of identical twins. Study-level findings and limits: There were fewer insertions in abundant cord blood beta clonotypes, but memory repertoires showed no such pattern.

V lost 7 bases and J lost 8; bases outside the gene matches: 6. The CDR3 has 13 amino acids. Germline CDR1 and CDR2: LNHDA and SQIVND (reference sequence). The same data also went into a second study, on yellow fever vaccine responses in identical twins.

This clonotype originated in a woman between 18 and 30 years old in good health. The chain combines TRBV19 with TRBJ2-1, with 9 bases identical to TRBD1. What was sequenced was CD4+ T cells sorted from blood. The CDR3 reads CASTVDRGYEQFF. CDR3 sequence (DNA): TGTGCCAGTACCGTGGACAGGGGCTATGAGCAGTTCTTC.